This T cell receptor beta chain comes out of a study of OX40 agonist ivuxolimab in advanced cancers. As regards this clone: Its antigen is currently unknown.

The table came from immunoSEQ multiplex PCR; TCRdb's copy has only in-frame clones and leaves some out. The sample carries 25,000 to 35,000 clones, roughly 90% recorded once. Study observations and caveats: Some nonresponders likewise displayed low normalized T-cell clonal expansion. Expanded clones belonging to CD8+ T cells outnumbered, on average, those of CD4+.

Individuals having autoimmune disease history or systemic immunosuppression were not enrolled. The J segment lost 5 bases and the V segment lost 7 bases, leaving 8 bases of the junction unmatched. The CDR3 is 16 amino acids. Germline V gene data show CDR1 as MNHEY and CDR2 as SMNVEV (reference sequence). This chain connects TRBV27 to TRBJ2-3, with 14 positions matching TRBD2. The source was CD4+ or CD8+ T cells sorted from blood, collected in a trial of the OX40 agonist ivuxolimab. The receptor was isolated from an adult with an advanced solid tumor such as melanoma, head and neck, liver or kidney cancer. The CDR3 DNA is TGTGCCAGCACCTGGACGACTAGCGGGAGGGAAGATACGCAGTATTTT. Translation gives CASTWTTSGREDTQYF.